This T cell receptor beta chain was sequenced in a study of beta chain features in type 1 diabetes. Expressed TCRB transcripts were sequenced after all isolated RNA was converted to cDNA. Assay used: immunoSEQ multiplex PCR; TCRdb lists only in-frame clones, some missing. The sample lists hundreds of thousands of clones; over 11% were seen once. With 2 bases removed from V and 1 base from J, the gap between germline ends came to 5 bases. Germline V gene sequence: CDR1 SGHTA, CDR2 FQGNSA. The CDR3 has 13 residues. In the case of this clone: The target antigen is unknown. At the DNA level, this CDR3 is encoded by other sequences in the same sample as well.

General study results and limits: There was no resolution here of whether HLA type influences TCRB rearrangement. A moderate, significant TCRB CDR3 shortening appeared in type 1 diabetes across four CD4+ subsets. High TCR expression in some cells could lead to their over-representation in cDNA sequencing. Any PCR bias toward short templates would affect both groups alike.

CD45RO/CCR7/CD25/CD127/CD95/CD27 staining was used to isolate CD4+ naive, central memory, regulatory and stem cell-like memory cells by sorting. The chain has TRBV7-2 and TRBJ1-1; no clear D. This TCR derives from a man aged 18 to 30 with type 1 diabetes. Sequenced sample: naive CD4+ T cells from blood. Here the CDR3 DNA reads TGTGCCAGCAGCTTACAGGAGAACACTGAAGCTTTCTTT. As protein: CASSLQENTEAFF.